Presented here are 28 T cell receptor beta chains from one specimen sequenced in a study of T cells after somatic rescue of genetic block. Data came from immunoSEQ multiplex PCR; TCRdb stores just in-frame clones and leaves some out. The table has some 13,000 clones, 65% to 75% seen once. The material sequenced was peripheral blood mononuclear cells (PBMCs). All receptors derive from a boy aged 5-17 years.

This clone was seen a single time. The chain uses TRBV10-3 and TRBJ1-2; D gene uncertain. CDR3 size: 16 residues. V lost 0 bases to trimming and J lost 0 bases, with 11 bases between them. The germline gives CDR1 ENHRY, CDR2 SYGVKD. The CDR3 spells CAISESGPGTNYGYTF. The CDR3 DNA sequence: TGTGCCATCAGTGAGTCCGGGCCCGGGACTAACTATGGCTACACCTTC.

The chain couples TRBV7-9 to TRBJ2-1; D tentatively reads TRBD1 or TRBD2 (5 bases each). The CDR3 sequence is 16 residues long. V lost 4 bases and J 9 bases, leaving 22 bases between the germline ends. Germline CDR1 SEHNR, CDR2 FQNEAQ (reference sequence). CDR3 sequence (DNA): TGTGCCAGCAGCTCTCAGGACCCCTTGGTTGGGGGTGAGCAGTTCTTC. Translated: CASSSQDPLVGGEQFF.

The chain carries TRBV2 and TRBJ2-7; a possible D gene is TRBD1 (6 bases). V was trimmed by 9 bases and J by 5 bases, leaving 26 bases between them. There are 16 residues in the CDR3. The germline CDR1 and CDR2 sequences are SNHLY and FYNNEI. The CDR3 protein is CASRNPLSWDTHEQYF. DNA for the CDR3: TGTGCCAGTAGGAACCCCCTTAGCTGGGACACCCACGAGCAGTACTTC.

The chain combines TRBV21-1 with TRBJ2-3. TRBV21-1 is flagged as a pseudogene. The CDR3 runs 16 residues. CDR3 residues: CASSKAWNWGTDTQYF. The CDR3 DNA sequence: TGTGCCAGCAGCAAAGCGTGGAATTGGGGTACAGATACGCAGTATTTT.

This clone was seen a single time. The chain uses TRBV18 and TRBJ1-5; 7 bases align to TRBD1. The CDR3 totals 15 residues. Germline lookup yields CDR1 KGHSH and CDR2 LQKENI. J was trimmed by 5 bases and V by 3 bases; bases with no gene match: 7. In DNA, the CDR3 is TGTGCCAGCTCACCCCAAGGGACAGAAGATCAGCCCCAGCATTTT. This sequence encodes CASSPQGTEDQPQHF.

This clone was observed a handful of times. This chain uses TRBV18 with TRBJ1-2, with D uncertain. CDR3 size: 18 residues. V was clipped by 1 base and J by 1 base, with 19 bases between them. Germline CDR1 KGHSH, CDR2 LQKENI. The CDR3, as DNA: TGTGCCAGCTCACCACTTAGGGTGAACAGAGAGGGTAACTATGGCTACACCTTC. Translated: CASSPLRVNREGNYGYTF.

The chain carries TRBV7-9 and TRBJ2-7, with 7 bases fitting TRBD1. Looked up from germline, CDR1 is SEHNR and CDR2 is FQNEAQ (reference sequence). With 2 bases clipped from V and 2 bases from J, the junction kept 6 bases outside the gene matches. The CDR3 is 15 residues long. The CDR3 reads CASSLLGTDTYEQYF. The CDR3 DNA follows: TGTGCCAGCAGCTTATTGGGGACAGACACCTACGAGCAGTACTTC.

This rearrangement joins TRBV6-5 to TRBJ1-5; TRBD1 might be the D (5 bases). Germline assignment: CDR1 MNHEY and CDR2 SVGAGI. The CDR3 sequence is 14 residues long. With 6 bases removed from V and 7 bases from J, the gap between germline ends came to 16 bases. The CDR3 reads CASRAYGARQPQHF. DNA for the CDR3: TGTGCCAGCAGGGCCTACGGGGCGAGGCAGCCCCAGCATTTT.

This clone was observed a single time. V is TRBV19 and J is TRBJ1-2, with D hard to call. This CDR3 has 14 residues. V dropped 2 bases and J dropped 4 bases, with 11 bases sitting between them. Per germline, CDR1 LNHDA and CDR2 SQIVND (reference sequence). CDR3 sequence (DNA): TGTGCCAGTAGTATATCGGGGTCGCCCTATGGCTACACCTTC. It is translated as CASSISGSPYGYTF.

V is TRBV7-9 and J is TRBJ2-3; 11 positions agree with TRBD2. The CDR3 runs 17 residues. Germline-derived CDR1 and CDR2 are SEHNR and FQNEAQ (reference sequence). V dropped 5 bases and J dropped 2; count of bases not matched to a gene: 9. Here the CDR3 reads CASSTRLAGGLTDTQYF. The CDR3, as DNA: TGTGCCAGCAGCACAAGGCTAGCGGGGGGACTCACAGATACGCAGTATTTT.

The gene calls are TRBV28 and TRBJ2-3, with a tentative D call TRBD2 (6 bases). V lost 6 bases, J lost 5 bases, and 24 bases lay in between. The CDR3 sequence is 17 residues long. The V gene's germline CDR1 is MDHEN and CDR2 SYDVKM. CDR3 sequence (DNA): TGTGCCAGCAGCCGACCGCAGCGGTGGGGGGAAAAAGATACGCAGTATTTT. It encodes CASSRPQRWGEKDTQYF.

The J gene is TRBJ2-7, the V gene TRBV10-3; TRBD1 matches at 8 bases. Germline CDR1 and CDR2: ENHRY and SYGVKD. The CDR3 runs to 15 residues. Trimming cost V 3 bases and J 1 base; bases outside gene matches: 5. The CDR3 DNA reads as TGTGCCATCAGTGACGGACAGGGTAGTTCCTACGAGCAGTACTTC. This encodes CAISDGQGSSYEQYF.

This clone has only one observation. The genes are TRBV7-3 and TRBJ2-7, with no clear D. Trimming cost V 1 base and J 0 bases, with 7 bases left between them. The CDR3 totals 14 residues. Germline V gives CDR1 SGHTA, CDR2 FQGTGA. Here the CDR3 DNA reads TGTGCCAGCAGCTTAAGCCACGGCTCCTACGAGCAGTACTTC. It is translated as CASSLSHGSYEQYF.

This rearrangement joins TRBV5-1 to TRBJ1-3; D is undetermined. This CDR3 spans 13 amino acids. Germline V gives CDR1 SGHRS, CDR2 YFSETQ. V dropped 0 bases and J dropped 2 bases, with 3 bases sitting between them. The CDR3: CASSLGAGNTIYF. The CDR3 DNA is TGCGCCAGCAGCTTGGGGGCTGGAAACACCATATATTTT.

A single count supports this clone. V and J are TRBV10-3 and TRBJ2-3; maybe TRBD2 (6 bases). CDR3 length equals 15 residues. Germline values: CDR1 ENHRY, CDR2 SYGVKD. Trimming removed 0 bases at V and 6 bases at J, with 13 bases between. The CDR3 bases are TGTGCCATCAGTGAGTCTCCGGGGGACTGGGATACGCAGTATTTT. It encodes CAISESPGDWDTQYF.

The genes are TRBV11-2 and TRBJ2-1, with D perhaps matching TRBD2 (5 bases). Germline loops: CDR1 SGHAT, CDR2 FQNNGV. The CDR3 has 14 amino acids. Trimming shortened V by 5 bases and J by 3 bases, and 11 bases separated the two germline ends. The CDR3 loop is CASSNSGIYNEQFF. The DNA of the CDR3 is TGTGCCAGCAGCAATTCCGGGATCTACAATGAGCAGTTCTTC.

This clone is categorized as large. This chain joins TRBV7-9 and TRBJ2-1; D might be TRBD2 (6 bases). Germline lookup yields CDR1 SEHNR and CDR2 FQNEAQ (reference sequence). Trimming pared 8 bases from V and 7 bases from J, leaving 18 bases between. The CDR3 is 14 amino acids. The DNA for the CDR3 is TGTGCCAGCCTCTTCGGGGGTCTTAGTAATGAGCAGTTCTTC. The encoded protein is CASLFGGLSNEQFF. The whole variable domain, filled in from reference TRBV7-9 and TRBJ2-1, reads DTGVSQNPRHKITKRGQNVTFRCDPISEHNRLYWYRQTLGQGPEFLTYFQNEAQLEKSRLLSDRFSAERPKGSFSTLEIQRTEQGDSAMYLCASLFGGLSNEQFFGPGTRLTVL.

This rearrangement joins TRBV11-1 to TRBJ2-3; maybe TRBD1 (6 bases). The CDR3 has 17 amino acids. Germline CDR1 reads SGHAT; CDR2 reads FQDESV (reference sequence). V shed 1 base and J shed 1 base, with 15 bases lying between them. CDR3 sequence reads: CASSLVPQGSGTDTQYF. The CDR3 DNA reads TGTGCCAGCAGCTTAGTCCCACAGGGATCGGGCACAGATACGCAGTATTTT.

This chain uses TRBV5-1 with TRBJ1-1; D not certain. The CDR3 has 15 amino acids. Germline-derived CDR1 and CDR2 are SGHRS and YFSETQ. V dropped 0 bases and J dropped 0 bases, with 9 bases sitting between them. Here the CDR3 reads CASSLEEGLNTEAFF. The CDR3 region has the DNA TGCGCCAGCAGCTTGGAAGAAGGGCTGAACACTGAAGCTTTCTTT.

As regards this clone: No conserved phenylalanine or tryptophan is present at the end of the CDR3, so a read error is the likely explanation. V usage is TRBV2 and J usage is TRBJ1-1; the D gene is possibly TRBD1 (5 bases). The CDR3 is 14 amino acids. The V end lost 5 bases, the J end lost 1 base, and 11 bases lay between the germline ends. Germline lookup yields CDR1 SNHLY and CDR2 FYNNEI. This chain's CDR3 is CASSRVGANTEAFL. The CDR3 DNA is TGTGCCAGCAGTAGGGTTGGGGCGAACACTGAAGCTTTCCTT.

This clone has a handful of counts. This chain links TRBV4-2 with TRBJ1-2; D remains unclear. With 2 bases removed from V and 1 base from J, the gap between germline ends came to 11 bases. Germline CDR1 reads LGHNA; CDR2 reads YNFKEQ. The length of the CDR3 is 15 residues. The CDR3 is CASSQSSWLNYGYTF. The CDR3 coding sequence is TGTGCCAGCAGCCAAAGTAGTTGGCTTAACTATGGCTACACCTTC.

The CDR3 region is CASSLEQGDGPDTQYF. DNA of the CDR3: TGTGCCAGCAGCTTGGAACAGGGGGATGGCCCAGATACGCAGTATTTT. The J gene is TRBJ2-3, the V gene TRBV5-4; 8 bases are shared with TRBD1. The CDR3 is 16 amino acids. Germline values: CDR1 SGHNT, CDR2 YYREEE (reference sequence). The trim removed 0 bases at V and 4 bases at J, leaving 7 bases unmatched.

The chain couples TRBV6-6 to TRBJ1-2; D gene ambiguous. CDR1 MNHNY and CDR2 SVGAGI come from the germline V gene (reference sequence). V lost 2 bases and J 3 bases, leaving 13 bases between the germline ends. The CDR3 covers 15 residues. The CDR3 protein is CASSYKGIGDYGYTF. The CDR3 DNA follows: TGTGCCAGCAGTTACAAAGGGATTGGAGACTATGGCTACACCTTC.

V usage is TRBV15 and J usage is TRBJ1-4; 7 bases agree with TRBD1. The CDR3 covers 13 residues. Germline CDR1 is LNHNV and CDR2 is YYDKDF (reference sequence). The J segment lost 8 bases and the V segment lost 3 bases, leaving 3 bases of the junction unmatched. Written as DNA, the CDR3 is TGTGCCACCAGCAGGTTACAGGGGGAAAAACTGTTTTTT. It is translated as CATSRLQGEKLFF.

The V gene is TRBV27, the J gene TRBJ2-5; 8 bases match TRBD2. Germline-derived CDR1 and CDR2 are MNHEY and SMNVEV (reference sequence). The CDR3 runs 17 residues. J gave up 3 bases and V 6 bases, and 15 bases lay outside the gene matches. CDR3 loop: CASSLLLPGGPEETQYF. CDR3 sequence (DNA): TGTGCCAGCAGCCTTTTGTTACCGGGGGGGCCAGAAGAGACCCAGTACTTC.

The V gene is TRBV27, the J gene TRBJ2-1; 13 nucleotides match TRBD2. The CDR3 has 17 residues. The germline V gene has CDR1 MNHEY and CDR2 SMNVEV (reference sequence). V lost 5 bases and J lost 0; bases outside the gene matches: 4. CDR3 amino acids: CASSRRTSGSSYNEQFF. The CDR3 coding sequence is TGTGCCAGCAGTCGTCGGACTAGCGGGAGCTCCTACAATGAGCAGTTCTTC.

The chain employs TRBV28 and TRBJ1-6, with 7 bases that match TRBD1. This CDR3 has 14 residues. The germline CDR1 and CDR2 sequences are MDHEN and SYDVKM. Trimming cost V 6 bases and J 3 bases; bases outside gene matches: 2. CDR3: CASSRQGYNSPLHF. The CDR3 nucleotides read TGTGCCAGCAGCCGACAGGGCTATAATTCACCCCTCCACTTT.

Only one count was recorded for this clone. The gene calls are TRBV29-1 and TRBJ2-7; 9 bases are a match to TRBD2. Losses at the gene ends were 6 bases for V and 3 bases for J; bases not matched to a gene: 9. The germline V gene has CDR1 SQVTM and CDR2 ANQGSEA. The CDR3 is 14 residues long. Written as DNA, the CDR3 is TGCAGCGTCGTTCTAGCGGGGTTTGACTACGAGCAGTACTTC. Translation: CSVVLAGFDYEQYF.